This note documents a single T cell receptor beta chain sequence. Its target is unknown. This specimen belongs to a study of beta chain features in type 1 diabetes. Study observations and caveats: Among all four CD4+ subsets, Type 1 diabetes patients had TCRB CDR3s that were moderately but significantly shorter.

CDR3 length equals 15 residues. Trimming took off 7 bases at V and 4 bases at J, with 22 bases between the two ends. Germline values: CDR1 SQVTM, CDR2 ANQGSEA. Expressed TCRB transcripts were sequenced after all isolated RNA was converted to cDNA. The table came from immunoSEQ multiplex PCR; TCRdb's copy has only in-frame clones and leaves some out. The data show 450,000 or so clones, with 9.5% to 12% seen just once and about 0.045% held by the top ten. The chain is built from TRBV29-1 and TRBJ2-5; D is ambiguous. Sequencing input: naive CD4+ T cells from blood. This receptor was taken from a woman under 30 in good health. The DNA of the CDR3 is TGCAGCGCCGCTGGCCTGCGTACTTCCGGAGAGACCCAGTACTTC. Its protein is CSAAGLRTSGETQYF.